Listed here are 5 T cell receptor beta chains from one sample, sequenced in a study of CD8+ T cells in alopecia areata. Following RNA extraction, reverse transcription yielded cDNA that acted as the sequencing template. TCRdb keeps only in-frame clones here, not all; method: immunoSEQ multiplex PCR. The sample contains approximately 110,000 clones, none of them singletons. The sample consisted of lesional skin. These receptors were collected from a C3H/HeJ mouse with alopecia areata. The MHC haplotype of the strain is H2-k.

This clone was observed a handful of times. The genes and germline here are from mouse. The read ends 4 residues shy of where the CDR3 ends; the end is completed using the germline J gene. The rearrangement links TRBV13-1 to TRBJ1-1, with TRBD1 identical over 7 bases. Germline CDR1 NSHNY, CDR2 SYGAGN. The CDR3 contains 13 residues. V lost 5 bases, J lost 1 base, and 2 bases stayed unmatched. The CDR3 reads CASRQGKNTEVFF. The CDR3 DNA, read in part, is TGTGCCAGCAGACAGGGGAAAAACACA.

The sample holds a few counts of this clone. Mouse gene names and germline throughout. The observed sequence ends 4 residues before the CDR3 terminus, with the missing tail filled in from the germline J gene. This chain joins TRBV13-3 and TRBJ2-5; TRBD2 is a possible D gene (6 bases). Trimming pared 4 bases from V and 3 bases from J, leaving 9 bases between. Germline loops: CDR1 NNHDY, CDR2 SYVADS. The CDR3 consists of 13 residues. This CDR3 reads CASSSWGQDTQYF. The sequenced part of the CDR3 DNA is TGTGCCAGCAGTTCCTGGGGTCAAGAC.

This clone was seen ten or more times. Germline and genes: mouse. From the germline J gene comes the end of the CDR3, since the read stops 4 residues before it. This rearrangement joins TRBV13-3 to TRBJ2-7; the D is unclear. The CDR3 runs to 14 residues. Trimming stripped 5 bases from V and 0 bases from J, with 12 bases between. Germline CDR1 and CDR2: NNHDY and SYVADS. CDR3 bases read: TGTGCCAGCAGCTCTCAGGAGAGCTCCTAT. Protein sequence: CASSSQESSY. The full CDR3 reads CASSSQESSYEQYF.

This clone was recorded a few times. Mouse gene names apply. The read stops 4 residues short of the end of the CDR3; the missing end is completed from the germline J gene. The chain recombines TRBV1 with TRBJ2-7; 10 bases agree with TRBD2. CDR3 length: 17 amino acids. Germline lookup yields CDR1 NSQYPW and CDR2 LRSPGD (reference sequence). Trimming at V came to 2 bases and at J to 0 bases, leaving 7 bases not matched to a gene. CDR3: CTCSASTGGSSSYEQYF. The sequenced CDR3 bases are TGCACCTGCAGTGCATCGACTGGGGGGTCGAGCTCCTAT.

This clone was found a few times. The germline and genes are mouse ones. The CDR3 DNA, read in part, is TGTGCCAGCAGTGATGAGGGGAAGGCCCAAGAC. Translating it yields CASSDEGKAQD. The entire CDR3 protein is CASSDEGKAQDTQYF. The J gene is TRBJ2-5, the V gene TRBV13-1; TRBD1 might be the D (5 bases). The CDR3 end falls 4 residues outside the read, so it is completed with the germline J gene. V was trimmed by 0 bases and J by 2 bases, leaving 10 bases between them. This CDR3 has 15 residues. CDR1 NSHNY and CDR2 SYGAGN come from the germline V gene.